This T cell receptor (beta chain) was recovered during a study of cytomegalovirus exposure and HLA in healthy donors. The study's findings and limits: The authors later linked a missense DCLRE1C variant to TCR beta V- and J-gene trimming.

This clone was seen only once. Its antigen is undetermined. The germline gives CDR1 MDHEN, CDR2 SYDVKM. The CDR3 sequence is 13 residues long. The V end was cut by 6 bases, the J end by 2 bases, with 11 bases between. Vbeta (60) and Jbeta (13) primers were used in the PCR. Sequencing used immunoSEQ multiplex PCR; TCRdb keeps in-frame clones, though not all of them. The sample shows some 150,000 clones, roughly 80% of them seen only once. The source material was PBMCs. This chain uses TRBV28 with TRBJ2-7; TRBD2 is a possible D gene (6 bases). The TCR was taken from a female donor in good health and CMV-seronegative. The CDR3 sequence is CASSGDLTYEQYF. DNA of the CDR3: TGTGCCAGCAGCGGGGACTTAACCTACGAGCAGTACTTC.